This T cell receptor beta chain originates from a study of blood T cell repertoires in COVID-19. Background on the study: COVID-19 samples collected from the United States, Italy and Spain covered acute and convalescent phases. PBMCs, B-cell-depleted T cells, or T cells were the source of the cDNA or gDNA that made up the material.

CDR3 length equals 15 residues. Trimming took off 1 base at V and 1 base at J, with 10 bases between the two ends. Germline CDR1 reads SEHNR; CDR2 reads FQNEAQ (reference sequence). Study processing details: Estimation of nucleated cell counts was performed using reference gene primer amplification. Profiling relied on immunoSEQ multiplex PCR, and the TCRdb table lists in-frame clones only, not all of them. The V and J calls and the clone size are those of that table, but D and trimming were determined from the DNA. This table has approximately 60,000 clones, 75% to 80% appearing once. Specimen: peripheral blood. This receptor was obtained from a man aged 45 to 65 with active or convalescent COVID-19. V is TRBV7-9 and J is TRBJ1-1; no reliable D call. The DNA for the CDR3 is TGTGCCAGCAGCTTAGATGCCTACTCGAACACTGAAGCTTTCTTT. It specifies CASSLDAYSNTEAFF.